This record covers a single T cell receptor beta chain. Its specificity is unknown. These data come from a study of CD4+ T cells in melanoma. General study results and limits: CD8+ T cell, macrophage and B cell function reportedly correlated with neoantigen-specific CD4+ T cells. Neoantigen-specific CD4+ T cells in melanoma reportedly had diverse differentiation states.

Clones were read by immunoSEQ multiplex PCR, and TCRdb kept only the in-frame ones, dropping some. Of fewer than 150,000 clones listed, about nine tenths are singletons. This CDR3 region has 15 residues. The germline CDR1 and CDR2 sequences are SGHRS and YFSETQ. Between the trimmed V and J ends, which lost 0 bases and 4 bases, there was a span of 13 bases. The gene calls are TRBV5-1 and TRBJ1-2, with D hard to call. The TCR comes from a human donor with melanoma. CDR3 region: CASSLDAGRSYGYTF. CDR3 sequence (DNA): TGCGCCAGCAGCTTGGACGCGGGCAGGAGCTATGGCTACACCTTC.